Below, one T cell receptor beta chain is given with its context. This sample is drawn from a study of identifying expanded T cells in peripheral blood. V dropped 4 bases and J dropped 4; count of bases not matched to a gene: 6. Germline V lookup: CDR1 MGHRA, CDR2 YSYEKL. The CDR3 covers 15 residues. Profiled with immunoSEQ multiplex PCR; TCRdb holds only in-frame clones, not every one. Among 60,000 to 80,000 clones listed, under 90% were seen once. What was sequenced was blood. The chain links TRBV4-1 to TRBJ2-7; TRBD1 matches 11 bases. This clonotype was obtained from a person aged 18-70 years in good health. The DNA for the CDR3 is TGCGCCAGCAGCCGAGCCGGGACAGGGGGGTACGAGCAGTACTTC. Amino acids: CASSRAGTGGYEQYF.